The 30 T cell receptor beta chains presented below share a single source sample, sequenced in a study of T cell responses to AZD1222 COVID-19 vaccine. The data were produced by immunoSEQ multiplex PCR, yet TCRdb's version contains in-frame clones alone and is incomplete. The sample contains approximately 180,000 clones, 70% to 90% of which appear only once. The input for sequencing was peripheral blood, taken on day 0 of AZD1222 vaccination. These receptors originate from an adult in good health.

The gene calls are TRBV4-1 and TRBJ1-5; weak D call: TRBD1 (6 bases). In germline, CDR1 is MGHRA, CDR2 YSYEKL. The ends were cut back, 2 bases at V and 9 bases at J, with 14 bases in the middle. The CDR3 is made up of 14 amino acids. The CDR3 is CASSQSGQYGPQHF. CDR3 nucleotide sequence: TGCGCCAGCAGCCAATCGGGACAATATGGGCCCCAGCATTTT.

The rearrangement links TRBV28 to TRBJ2-1; 9 nucleotides line up with TRBD2. The CDR3 extends over 16 amino acids. From germline, CDR1 is MDHEN and CDR2 SYDVKM. After removal of 1 base from V and 4 bases from J, the junction contained 5 bases not matched to a gene. The CDR3 DNA sequence: TGTGCCAGCAGTTTATCTAGGCGGGGGGGATACAATGAGCAGTTCTTC. It specifies CASSLSRRGGYNEQFF.

The gene calls are TRBV28 and TRBJ2-7; 7 bases map to TRBD1. Germline V lookup: CDR1 MDHEN, CDR2 SYDVKM. The CDR3 runs 15 residues. Trimming at V came to 6 bases and at J to 2 bases, leaving 10 bases not matched to a gene. The CDR3, as DNA: TGTGCCAGCAGCCTACCCCCGGACAGGACCTACGAGCAGTACTTC. Translation: CASSLPPDRTYEQYF.

This clone was picked up a small number of times. The V and J genes are TRBV5-6 and TRBJ1-4; D ambiguous. Between the trimmed V and J ends, which lost 4 bases and 5 bases, there was a span of 15 bases. The CDR3 loop spans 15 amino acids. Germline lookup yields CDR1 SGHDT and CDR2 YYEEEE. CDR3 in amino acids: CASSIQSRLNEKLFF. In DNA form, the CDR3 reads TGTGCCAGCAGCATCCAAAGTAGGTTAAATGAAAAACTGTTTTTT.

The chain links TRBV29-1 to TRBJ2-7; the D call may be TRBD1 or TRBD2 (5 bases each). Germline V gives CDR1 SQVTM, CDR2 ANQGSEA. CDR3 size: 15 residues. V was pared by 0 bases and J by 0 bases, with 12 bases between. As DNA, the CDR3 is TGCAGCGTTGAAGAGGGGACGCGGTTCTCCTACGAGCAGTACTTC. This sequence encodes CSVEEGTRFSYEQYF.

J is TRBJ2-1 and V is TRBV28, with TRBD2 matching 9 bases. Losses at the gene ends were 5 bases for V and 2 bases for J; bases not matched to a gene: 4. Germline V gives CDR1 MDHEN, CDR2 SYDVKM. This CDR3 comprises 15 residues. The CDR3 DNA is TGTGCCAGCAGTGCGGGGGGGCAGGCCTACAATGAGCAGTTCTTC. Translating gives CASSAGGQAYNEQFF.

This chain uses TRBV2 with TRBJ2-5, with TRBD1 matching over 10 bases. With V trimmed by 11 bases and J by 5 bases, 5 bases remained unmatched. Germline loops: CDR1 SNHLY, CDR2 FYNNEI. The CDR3 consists of 12 residues. DNA of the CDR3: TGTGCCGGACAGGGGGTTGGGGAGACCCAGTACTTC. Its protein product is CAGQGVGETQYF.

V usage is TRBV5-5 and J usage is TRBJ1-4, with D tentatively TRBD1 (5 bases). Germline CDR1 is SGHKS and CDR2 is YYEKEE (reference sequence). The germline V and J ends were trimmed by 4 bases and 5 bases, with 12 bases remaining between them. This CDR3 spans 14 amino acids. CDR3 DNA: TGTGCCAGCAGCCGAGTCGGGGCCAATGAAAAACTGTTTTTT. Translation: CASSRVGANEKLFF.

The genes are TRBV3-1 (or the pseudogene TRBV3-2) and TRBJ2-5, with TRBD2 as a possible D gene (7 bases). The V gene lost 0 bases and the J gene lost 6 bases, with 20 bases spanning the gap. This CDR3 has 17 amino acids. The V gene's germline CDR1 is LGHDT and CDR2 YNNKEL (reference sequence). The CDR3 DNA is TGTGCCAGCAGCCAAGATGAGGGGGGGCCATGGGGAAAGACCCAGTACTTC. The encoded protein is CASSQDEGGPWGKTQYF.

There are a few counts of this clone. The sample holds other DNA sequences that translate to the same CDR3. This rearrangement joins TRBV19 to TRBJ2-7, with 8 bases aligning to TRBD2. The CDR3 is 14 amino acids. Trimming took 3 bases from V and 3 from J; bases not matched to a gene: 4. Germline values: CDR1 LNHDA, CDR2 SQIVND (reference sequence). The CDR3 DNA sequence: TGTGCCAGTAGTATCCGGGGGGGGCTCTACGAGCAGTACTTC. Protein product: CASSIRGGLYEQYF.

The chain joins TRBV3-1 (or the pseudogene TRBV3-2) to TRBJ1-4; D is undetermined. Germline V gene sequence: CDR1 LGHDT, CDR2 YNNKEL (reference sequence). The CDR3 is 15 residues long. Between the trimmed V and J ends, which lost 4 bases and 1 base, there was a span of 10 bases. As DNA, the CDR3 is TGTGCCAGCAGCCCTGTGGCGGGAACTAATGAAAAACTGTTTTTT. Translated, it gives CASSPVAGTNEKLFF.

The chain recombines TRBV5-1 with TRBJ2-5; D is unclear. Germline CDR1 and CDR2: SGHRS and YFSETQ. Trimming cost V 4 bases and J 5 bases, with 12 bases left between them. The CDR3 contains 13 residues. The CDR3 DNA reads TGCGCCAGCAGCCCGAGTTTATCTGAGACCCAGTACTTC. Translating gives CASSPSLSETQYF. The full variable domain, with the rest looked up from reference TRBV5-1 and TRBJ2-5, is KAGVTQTPRYLIKTRGQQVTLSCSPISGHRSVSWYQQTPGQGLQFLFEYFSETQRNKGNFPGRFSGRQFSNSRSEMNVSTLELGDSALYLCASSPSLSETQYFGPGTRLLVL.

The V and J genes are TRBV24-1 and TRBJ1-2; 9 bases are shared with TRBD1. Germline assignment: CDR1 KGHDR and CDR2 SFDVKD. The CDR3 length is 14 residues. V was clipped by 5 bases and J by 5 bases; unmatched bases: 5. For the CDR3, the DNA is TGTGCCACCAGTGGGGGGACAGGGAATTATGGCTACACCTTC. Residues: CATSGGTGNYGYTF.

V is TRBV6-4 and J is TRBJ2-3; 10 bases are a match to TRBD2. Looked up from germline, CDR1 is MRHNA and CDR2 is SNTAGT. This CDR3 region has 18 residues. V lost 4 bases to trimming and J lost 3 bases; unmatched junction nucleotides: 13. This CDR3 reads CASSVLGVGLATTDTQYF. In DNA form, the CDR3 reads TGTGCCAGCAGTGTGTTAGGGGTGGGACTAGCGACAACAGATACGCAGTATTTT.

This chain links TRBV7-2 with TRBJ2-3; D unclear. V lost 4 bases to trimming and J lost 0 bases, with 2 bases between them. This CDR3 is built from 12 residues. CDR1 SGHTA and CDR2 FQGNSA come from the germline V gene. The CDR3 protein is CASSYSTDTQYF. DNA for the CDR3: TGTGCCAGCAGCTACAGCACAGATACGCAGTATTTT.

CDR3 region: CSVGGTTDEKLFF. CDR3 DNA sequence: TGCAGCGTTGGGGGGACTACCGATGAAAAACTGTTTTTT. The chain carries TRBV29-1 and TRBJ1-4, with D possibly being TRBD1 (5 bases). The V gene lost 4 bases and the J gene lost 6 bases, with 12 bases spanning the gap. CDR1 and CDR2 (germline): SQVTM, ANQGSEA. The CDR3 covers 13 residues. Full variable domain (remainder filled in from reference TRBV29-1 and TRBJ1-4): SAVISQKPSRDICQRGTSLTIQCQVDSQVTMMFWYRQQPGQSLTLIATANQGSEATYESGFVIDKFPISRPNLTFSTLTVSNMSPEDSSIYLCSVGGTTDEKLFFGSGTQLSVL.

The chain combines TRBV7-9 with TRBJ2-7, with D unresolved. Trimming removed 6 bases at V and 4 bases at J, with 10 bases between. Germline V gene sequence: CDR1 SEHNR, CDR2 FQNEAQ (reference sequence). This CDR3 has 12 residues. The CDR3 spells CASRPQEYEQYF. The DNA of the CDR3 is TGTGCCAGCAGACCTCAGGAGTACGAGCAGTACTTC. Variable domain in full (rest from reference TRBV7-9 and TRBJ2-7): DTGVSQNPRHKITKRGQNVTFRCDPISEHNRLYWYRQTLGQGPEFLTYFQNEAQLEKSRLLSDRFSAERPKGSFSTLEIQRTEQGDSAMYLCASRPQEYEQYFGPGTRLTVT.

This chain links TRBV5-1 with TRBJ1-6; TRBD1 agrees at 8 bases. The CDR3 loop spans 14 amino acids. V lost 2 bases and J lost 10; bases outside the gene matches: 5. Germline values: CDR1 SGHRS, CDR2 YFSETQ. The CDR3 region has the DNA TGCGCCAGCAGCTTCGCGGACAGGGACTCACCCCTCCACTTT. Protein: CASSFADRDSPLHF.

This chain connects TRBV19 to TRBJ1-5; D not resolved. Between the trimmed V and J ends, which lost 8 bases and 4 bases, there was a span of 15 bases. Germline CDR1 reads LNHDA; CDR2 reads SQIVND (reference sequence). This CDR3 has 14 residues. CDR3 residues: CASGSGLGNQPQHF. CDR3 nucleotides: TGTGCCAGTGGGTCCGGGTTGGGAAATCAGCCCCAGCATTTT.

The J gene is TRBJ2-5, the V gene TRBV10-2; D call uncertain. CDR3 length: 14 residues. Trimming left V 0 bases short and J 5 bases short, with 10 bases between. Per germline, CDR1 WSHSY and CDR2 SAAADI. Written as DNA, the CDR3 is TGCGCCAGCAGTGAGTCAAGAATCGGGGAGACCCAGTACTTC. Protein product: CASSESRIGETQYF.

This clone was counted once. The rearrangement uses TRBV6-5 and TRBJ2-1; 7 nucleotides match TRBD1. Germline CDR1 reads MNHEY; CDR2 reads SVGAGI. J gave up 7 bases and V 2 bases, and 2 bases lay outside the gene matches. There are 13 residues in the CDR3. The CDR3 DNA is TGTGCCAGCAGTTACCCCAGGGGGAATGAGCAGTTCTTC. This encodes CASSYPRGNEQFF.

The chain has TRBV3-1 (or the pseudogene TRBV3-2) and TRBJ2-7; 12 bases are a match to TRBD1. V lost 1 base, J lost 6 bases, and 4 bases stayed unmatched. Germline V gene lookup returns CDR1 LGHDT and CDR2 YNNKEL (reference sequence). This CDR3 is built from 15 residues. For the CDR3, the DNA is TGTGCCAGCAGCCAAGTGGGGACAGGGGGCGCCGAGCAGTACTTC. It encodes CASSQVGTGGAEQYF.

The chain is built from TRBV7-2 and TRBJ1-5; tentatively, D is TRBD1 (5 bases). Trimming shortened V by 3 bases and J by 3 bases, and 12 bases separated the two germline ends. The CDR3 covers 15 residues. Looked up from germline, CDR1 is SGHTA and CDR2 is FQGNSA. The CDR3 sequence: CASSLMGQANQPQHF. As DNA, the CDR3 is TGTGCCAGCAGCTTGATGGGGCAGGCCAATCAGCCCCAGCATTTT.

The V and J genes are TRBV7-2 and TRBJ1-5, with D uncertain. With 2 bases removed from V and 7 bases from J, the gap between germline ends came to 12 bases. Germline loops: CDR1 SGHTA, CDR2 FQGNSA. This CDR3 has 14 amino acids. CDR3 amino acids: CASSLQSSDQPQHF. In nucleotides, the CDR3 is TGTGCCAGCAGCTTACAAAGTTCTGACCAGCCCCAGCATTTT.

The chain employs TRBV7-9 and TRBJ1-6; 7 nucleotides match TRBD1. J lost 10 bases, V lost 5 bases, and 11 bases had no gene match. The CDR3 length is 15 residues. Germline V lookup: CDR1 SEHNR, CDR2 FQNEAQ (reference sequence). The CDR3 DNA reads TGTGCCAGCAGCCCAGTGGCAGGGGGAAGATCACCCCTCCACTTT. Encoded protein: CASSPVAGGRSPLHF.

The chain couples TRBV3-1 (or the pseudogene TRBV3-2) to TRBJ2-3, with TRBD1 matching over 9 bases. The CDR3 spans 15 residues. Germline V gene data show CDR1 as LGHDT and CDR2 as YNNKEL (reference sequence). The ends lost 1 base at V and 1 base at J; junction bases unmatched: 0. The CDR3 DNA is TGTGCCAGCAGCCAAGGGACAGGGGGCACAGATACGCAGTATTTT. As protein: CASSQGTGGTDTQYF.

This clone appeared once. The rearrangement uses TRBV3-1 (or the pseudogene TRBV3-2) and TRBJ1-6, with D maybe TRBD1 (5 bases). Germline loops: CDR1 LGHDT, CDR2 YNNKEL (reference sequence). The CDR3 extends over 15 amino acids. The V and J ends lost 0 bases and 7 bases respectively, with 10 bases between them. CDR3 residues: CASSQEWGGNSPLHF. CDR3 nucleotide sequence: TGTGCCAGCAGCCAAGAGTGGGGGGGAAATTCACCCCTCCACTTT.

V usage is TRBV30 and J usage is TRBJ1-2; tentative D call: TRBD1 (6 bases). Trimming cost V 3 bases and J 7 bases, with 18 bases left between them. From germline, CDR1 is GTSNPN and CDR2 SVGIG (reference sequence). This CDR3 has 14 amino acids. In nucleotides, the CDR3 is TGTGCCTGGAGAGGGGGGCGGACCCAATTTGGCTACACCTTC. Protein product: CAWRGGRTQFGYTF.

V usage is TRBV6-1 and J usage is TRBJ2-3; D is undetermined. The length of the CDR3 is 16 residues. V was cut by 3 bases and J by 0 bases, with 13 bases left in between. Per the germline V gene, CDR1 is MNHNS and CDR2 is SASEGT. This chain's CDR3 is CASSDNAISSTDTQYF. CDR3 coding DNA: TGTGCCAGCAGTGATAACGCCATTTCTAGCACAGATACGCAGTATTTT.

This chain links TRBV28 with TRBJ1-2, with a tentative D call TRBD1 (5 bases). This CDR3 is 16 amino acids long. Trimming shortened V by 6 bases and J by 5 bases, and 22 bases separated the two germline ends. Germline CDR1 and CDR2: MDHEN and SYDVKM. This CDR3 is CASSPPDRVTGYGYTF. The CDR3 DNA sequence: TGTGCCAGCAGCCCTCCAGACAGAGTCACTGGATATGGCTACACCTTC.